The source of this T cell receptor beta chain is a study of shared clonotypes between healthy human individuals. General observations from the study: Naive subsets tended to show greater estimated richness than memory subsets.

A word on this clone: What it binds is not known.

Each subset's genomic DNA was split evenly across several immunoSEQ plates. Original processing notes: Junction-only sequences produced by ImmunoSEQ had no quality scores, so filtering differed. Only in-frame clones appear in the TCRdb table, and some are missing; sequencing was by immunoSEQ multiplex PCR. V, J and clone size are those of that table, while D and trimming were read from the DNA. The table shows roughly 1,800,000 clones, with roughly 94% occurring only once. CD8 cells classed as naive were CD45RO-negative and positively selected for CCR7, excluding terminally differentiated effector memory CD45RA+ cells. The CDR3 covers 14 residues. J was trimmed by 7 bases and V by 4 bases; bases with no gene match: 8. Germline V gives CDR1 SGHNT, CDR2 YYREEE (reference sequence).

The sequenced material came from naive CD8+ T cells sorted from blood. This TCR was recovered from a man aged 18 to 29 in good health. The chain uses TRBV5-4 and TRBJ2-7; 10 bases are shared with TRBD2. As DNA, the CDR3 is TGTGCCAGCAGCCTCCTAGCGGGAGCGGGGGAGCAGTACTTC. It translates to CASSLLAGAGEQYF.